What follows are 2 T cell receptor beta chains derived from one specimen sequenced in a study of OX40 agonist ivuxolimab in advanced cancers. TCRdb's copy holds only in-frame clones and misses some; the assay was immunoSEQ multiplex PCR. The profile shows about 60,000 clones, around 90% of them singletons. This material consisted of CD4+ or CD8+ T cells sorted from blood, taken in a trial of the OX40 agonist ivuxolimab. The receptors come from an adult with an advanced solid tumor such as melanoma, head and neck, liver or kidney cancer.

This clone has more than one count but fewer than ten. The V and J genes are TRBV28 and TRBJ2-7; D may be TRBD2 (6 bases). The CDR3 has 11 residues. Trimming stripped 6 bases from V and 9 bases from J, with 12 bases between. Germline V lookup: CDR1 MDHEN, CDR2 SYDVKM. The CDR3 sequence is CASRTGVGQYF. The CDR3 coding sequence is TGTGCCAGCAGAACGGGGGTCGGGCAGTACTTC.

CDR3 region: CASSIGTGPYEQYF. DNA of the CDR3: TGTGCCAGTAGTATTGGGACAGGCCCCTACGAGCAGTACTTC. This chain links TRBV19 with TRBJ2-7, with 8 nucleotides matching TRBD1. Germline CDR1 reads LNHDA; CDR2 reads SQIVND (reference sequence). The CDR3 loop spans 14 amino acids. Trimming removed 3 bases from V and 2 bases from J; junction bases left unmatched: 3.